One and the same sample provided the 6 T cell receptor beta chains below, sequenced in a study of OX40 agonist ivuxolimab in advanced cancers. The protocol was immunoSEQ multiplex PCR, while the TCRdb copy is restricted to in-frame clones and leaves out a portion. The sample consists of about 41,000 clones, 75% to 85% of them appearing once. Sequences were derived from CD4+ or CD8+ T cells sorted from blood, sampled in a trial of the OX40 agonist ivuxolimab. The receptors were gathered from an adult with an advanced solid tumor such as melanoma, head and neck, liver or kidney cancer.

This clone was observed a single time. The chain employs TRBV7-8 and TRBJ2-1, with D perhaps matching TRBD1 (6 bases). V gave up 3 bases and J gave up 3 bases, with 12 bases separating them. This CDR3 comprises 15 residues. Germline loops: CDR1 SGHVS, CDR2 FQNEAQ. The CDR3 DNA follows: TGTGCCAGCAGCTTGGGACACTCAATCTACAATGAGCAGTTCTTC. Encoded protein: CASSLGHSIYNEQFF.

This clone was detected only a few times. The CDR3 DNA reads as TGTGCCAGCAGCGTAGCTTCTGCAGGGCCCTATCCGCACCTCCACTTT. It yields the protein CASSVASAGPYPHLHF. V gene TRBV9 combines with J gene TRBJ1-6; possible D gene TRBD1, 5 bases. From germline, CDR1 is SGDLS and CDR2 YYNGEE. V lost 0 bases and J 15 bases, leaving 22 bases between the germline ends. The CDR3 is 16 residues long.

This clone was picked up a small number of times. V and J are TRBV18 and TRBJ1-3; no reliable D call. The CDR3 sequence is 13 residues long. Trimming took off 5 bases at V and 4 bases at J, with 9 bases between the two ends. Germline loops: CDR1 KGHSH, CDR2 LQKENI. This CDR3 reads CASSSDVGNTIYF. The CDR3 nucleotides read TGTGCCAGCTCATCAGACGTCGGAAACACCATATATTTT.

CDR3: CASSAGQGARFTEAFF. In DNA form, the CDR3 reads TGCGCCAGCAGCGCCGGACAGGGGGCGCGTTTCACTGAAGCTTTCTTT. The rearrangement uses TRBV4-1 and TRBJ1-1; 11 bases align to TRBD1. This CDR3 has 16 amino acids. Germline assignment: CDR1 MGHRA and CDR2 YSYEKL. The junction had 9 bases not matched to a gene; V was cut back by 5 bases and J by 4 bases.

This clone was observed a few times. The chain is built from TRBV7-9 and TRBJ2-2, with unresolved D. CDR3 size: 14 residues. Looked up from germline, CDR1 is SEHNR and CDR2 is FQNEAQ (reference sequence). Trimming left V 2 bases short and J 6 bases short, with 10 bases between. CDR3 in amino acids: CASSLTPRPGELFF. The CDR3 DNA is TGTGCCAGCAGCTTAACTCCGAGACCCGGGGAGCTGTTTTTT.

The chain uses TRBV14 and TRBJ2-6, with a weak D call TRBD1 (5 bases). The CDR3 consists of 15 residues. Germline V gives CDR1 SGHDN, CDR2 FVKESK. Trimming left V 5 bases short and J 0 bases short, with 8 bases between. The CDR3 coding sequence is TGTGCCAGCAGCACAGGCTACTCTGGGGCCAACGTCCTGACTTTC. The encoded protein is CASSTGYSGANVLTF.